This T cell receptor (beta chain) was observed in a study of T-cell memory formation after mild COVID-19. In TCRdb, the 5' RACE reads were re-called with MiXCR into one record per CDR3 protein. The table has around 210,000 distinct CDR3 sequences, 9.5% seen once. J was trimmed by 11 bases and V by 4 bases; bases with no gene match: 9. Germline V CDR1 and CDR2: SGHRS, YFSETQ. This CDR3 comprises 14 residues. This clonotype was seen more than once but under ten times. The chain recombines TRBV5-1 with TRBJ1-5; TRBD1 matches 10 bases. The origin of this receptor is a man aged 18 to 29 who had mild COVID-19 (a few samples of this study predate the infection). Cell type and time point are not known. The sample comprised PBMCs or a T cell subset sorted from them (not recorded which). CDR3: CASSPGTGERAQHF. In nucleotides, the CDR3 is TGCGCCAGCAGCCCGGGGACAGGGGAGAGGGCCCAGCATTTT.